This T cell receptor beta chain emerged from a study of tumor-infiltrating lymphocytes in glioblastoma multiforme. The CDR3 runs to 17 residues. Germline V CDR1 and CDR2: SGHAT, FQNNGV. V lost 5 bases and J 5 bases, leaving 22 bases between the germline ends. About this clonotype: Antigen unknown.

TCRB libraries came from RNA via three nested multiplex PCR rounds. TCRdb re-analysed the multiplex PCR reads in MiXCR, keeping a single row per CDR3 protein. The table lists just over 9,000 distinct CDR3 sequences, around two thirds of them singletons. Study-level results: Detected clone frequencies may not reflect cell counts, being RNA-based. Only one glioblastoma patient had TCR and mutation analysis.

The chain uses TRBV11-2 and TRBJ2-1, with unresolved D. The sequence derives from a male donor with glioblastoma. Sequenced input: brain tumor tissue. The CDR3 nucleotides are TGTGCCAGCAGCCGAACGGGCTGGGTTGGGTCGGACAATGAGCAGTTCTTC. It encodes CASSRTGWVGSDNEQFF.